The 27 T cell receptor beta chains reported below all come from one sample, sequenced in a study of shared clonotypes between healthy human individuals (dated by TCRdb to between 2020 and 2021). The library came from the immunoSEQ multiplex PCR assay. Held by TCRdb, this immuneACCESS table contains in-frame sequences only and omits some clones. Under half of the omission traces to an unresolved V gene where checked; the cause of the rest is unknown. This sample holds some 500,000 clones; around 96% were observed only once. The leading ten clones occupy about 0.068% of the sample. The sample taken for sequencing was naive CD4+ T cells sorted from blood. Per the publication, the cell subset or site label means: CD45RA+ positively selected. The receptors were gathered from a woman aged 25-40 years in good health.

The rearrangement uses TRBV6-6 and TRBJ2-1; 7 nucleotides match TRBD2. Germline CDR1 reads MNHNY; CDR2 reads SVGAGI (reference sequence). After removal of 5 bases from V and 8 bases from J, the junction contained 9 bases not matched to a gene. The CDR3 spans 14 residues. The CDR3 here is CASSPWEGWHEQFF. The CDR3 DNA sequence: TGTGCCAGCAGTCCCTGGGAGGGGTGGCATGAGCAGTTCTTC.

This chain connects TRBV29-1 to TRBJ2-3, with no clear D. The V end was cut by 6 bases, the J end by 0 bases, with 10 bases between. The CDR3 totals 13 residues. Germline CDR1 reads SQVTM; CDR2 reads ANQGSEA. The CDR3 loop is CSVRSSSTDTQYF. CDR3 coding DNA: TGCAGCGTCCGGTCGAGTAGCACAGATACGCAGTATTTT.

This clone was seen only a few times. This chain connects TRBV5-1 to TRBJ1-1; 9 positions match TRBD1. The CDR3 consists of 13 residues. Germline V gene sequence: CDR1 SGHRS, CDR2 YFSETQ. With V trimmed by 0 bases and J by 10 bases, 4 bases remained unmatched. The CDR3 here is CASSLEGQGGAFF. DNA of the CDR3: TGCGCCAGCAGCTTGGAGGGACAGGGTGGAGCTTTCTTT. The variable domain in full, with the rest retrieved from reference TRBV5-1 and TRBJ1-1, is KAGVTQTPRYLIKTRGQQVTLSCSPISGHRSVSWYQQTPGQGLQFLFEYFSETQRNKGNFPGRFSGRQFSNSRSEMNVSTLELGDSALYLCASSLEGQGGAFFGQGTRLTVV.

The chain recombines TRBV6-4 with TRBJ2-3, with 7 bases aligning to TRBD2. Germline CDR1 reads MRHNA; CDR2 reads SNTAGT. CDR3 length: 16 amino acids. J was trimmed by 0 bases and V by 4 bases; bases with no gene match: 7. The CDR3 spells CASSVLAVSSTDTQYF. DNA for the CDR3: TGTGCCAGCAGTGTCCTAGCGGTTAGCAGCACAGATACGCAGTATTTT.

The rearrangement joins TRBV9 to TRBJ1-2; 7 bases match TRBD1. CDR3 length: 15 residues. Trimming took 0 bases from V and 4 from J; bases not matched to a gene: 6. CDR1 SGDLS and CDR2 YYNGEE come from the germline V gene. The DNA of the CDR3 is TGTGCCAGCAGCGTAGAGACAGGGTATGCCTATGGCTACACCTTC. This gives the protein CASSVETGYAYGYTF.

The V call is TRBV5-6, the J call TRBJ2-3, with D hard to call. The germline V gene has CDR1 SGHDT and CDR2 YYEEEE. The CDR3 runs 14 residues. V was clipped by 2 bases and J by 0 bases, with 7 bases between them. The CDR3 sequence: CASSFSKSTDTQYF. CDR3 bases: TGTGCCAGCAGCTTCTCGAAGAGCACAGATACGCAGTATTTT.

The chain combines TRBV2 with TRBJ2-3; possibly TRBD1 or TRBD2 for D (5 bases each). The V gene's germline CDR1 is SNHLY and CDR2 FYNNEI. V shed 4 bases and J shed 6 bases, with 23 bases lying between them. CDR3 size: 17 residues. The CDR3 coding sequence is TGTGCCAGCAGTGTTGAGCCCGGGACCCTAATAGATGATACGCAGTATTTT. Protein sequence: CASSVEPGTLIDDTQYF.

CDR3 region: CASSQPVHQGYEQYF. In DNA form, the CDR3 reads TGCGCCAGCAGCCAACCGGTTCATCAGGGTTACGAGCAGTACTTC. This chain links TRBV4-1 with TRBJ2-7; perhaps TRBD1 as D (5 bases). With 2 bases removed from V and 4 bases from J, the gap between germline ends came to 15 bases. Germline CDR1 MGHRA, CDR2 YSYEKL. This CDR3 is built from 15 residues.

The chain is built from TRBV28 and TRBJ1-4; D ambiguous. This CDR3 region has 16 residues. Trimming pared 5 bases from V and 7 bases from J, leaving 20 bases between. The germline V gene encodes CDR1 MDHEN and CDR2 SYDVKM. This CDR3 is CASSTPYTRMGEKLFF. In DNA form, the CDR3 reads TGTGCCAGCAGTACCCCCTACACTCGTATGGGTGAAAAACTGTTTTTT. Variable domain in full (rest from reference TRBV28 and TRBJ1-4): DVKVTQSSRYLVKRTGEKVFLECVQDMDHENMFWYRQDPGLGLRLIYFSYDVKMKEKGDIPEGYSVSREKKERFSLILESASTNQTSMYLCASSTPYTRMGEKLFFGSGTQLSVL.

The V gene is TRBV29-1, the J gene TRBJ1-1; D unclear. The germline V gene has CDR1 SQVTM and CDR2 ANQGSEA. This CDR3 region has 13 residues. V lost 6 bases and J lost 4, with 15 bases in between. DNA for the CDR3: TGCAGCGTGGAAAATTCGGGCGGCACTGAAGCTTTCTTT. This sequence encodes CSVENSGGTEAFF.

Note on this clone: Other DNA variants within this sample encode the same CDR3. The chain uses TRBV28 and TRBJ1-2; D gene uncertain. V was trimmed by 1 base and J by 2 bases, leaving 8 bases between them. Germline V gene data show CDR1 as MDHEN and CDR2 as SYDVKM. The CDR3 is made up of 14 amino acids. The CDR3 region has the DNA TGTGCCAGCAGTTTATCCGGGCGGAACTATGGCTACACCTTC. Translating gives CASSLSGRNYGYTF.

In regard to this clone: A junction end diverges from the germline sequence, so it may reflect a read error. The chain has TRBV7-2 and TRBJ2-1; D might be TRBD2 (6 bases). This CDR3 contains 11 residues. CDR1 SGHTA and CDR2 FQGNSA come from the germline V gene. CDR3 coding DNA: TGTGCCAGCAGCTTGGATGGATCGGGGGTCTTC. This encodes CASSLDGSGVF.

This chain joins TRBV13 and TRBJ1-1, with D maybe TRBD1 (5 bases). The CDR3 runs to 15 residues. The V gene's germline CDR1 is PRHDT and CDR2 FYEKMQ (reference sequence). Trimming stripped 0 bases from V and 5 bases from J, with 13 bases between. CDR3 sequence reads: CASSLGLGGRTEAFF. The CDR3 region has the DNA TGTGCCAGCAGCTTAGGCCTTGGGGGTCGAACTGAAGCTTTCTTT.

This chain uses TRBV28 with TRBJ2-3; D remains unclear. Germline V gene data show CDR1 as MDHEN and CDR2 as SYDVKM. The CDR3 sequence is 13 residues long. Trimming stripped 5 bases from V and 4 bases from J, with 10 bases between. The CDR3 reads CASSPLGADTQYF. As DNA, the CDR3 is TGTGCCAGCAGTCCTCTAGGCGCAGATACGCAGTATTTT.

V is TRBV5-6 and J is TRBJ2-4; 7 bases line up with TRBD1. This CDR3 has 15 amino acids. CDR1 is SGHDT and CDR2 is YYEEEE in the germline V gene. V was pared by 1 base and J by 0 bases, with 1 base of the junction left unmatched. The CDR3 region is CASSLNRGAKNIQYF. As DNA, the CDR3 is TGTGCCAGCAGCTTGAACAGGGGAGCCAAAAACATTCAGTACTTC.

The V call is TRBV9, the J call TRBJ2-3; D is possibly TRBD2 (6 bases). With 7 bases removed from V and 2 bases from J, the gap between germline ends came to 11 bases. The CDR3 runs to 13 residues. The germline gives CDR1 SGDLS, CDR2 YYNGEE. The CDR3 spells CASGRGVTDTQYF. The DNA of the CDR3 is TGTGCCAGCGGACGCGGGGTCACAGATACGCAGTATTTT.

This chain joins TRBV19 and TRBJ2-7; 8 bases are shared with TRBD2. Germline V CDR1 and CDR2: LNHDA, SQIVND (reference sequence). This CDR3 comprises 15 residues. Losses at the gene ends were 1 base for V and 4 bases for J; bases not matched to a gene: 6. DNA for the CDR3: TGTGCCAGTAGTATAGTTTCTAGCGGGCGTTACGAGCAGTACTTC. Amino acid sequence: CASSIVSSGRYEQYF.

The rearrangement joins TRBV5-1 to TRBJ1-5, with a weak D call TRBD1 (5 bases). CDR3 length: 14 amino acids. The V end lost 4 bases, the J end lost 11 bases, and 19 bases lay between the germline ends. Germline-derived CDR1 and CDR2 are SGHRS and YFSETQ. The CDR3 here is CASSPGGAGEAQHF. The CDR3 coding sequence is TGCGCCAGCAGCCCGGGTGGGGCCGGGGAGGCCCAGCATTTT.

The chain uses TRBV5-6 and TRBJ2-4, with a tentative D call TRBD1 (7 bases). Between the trimmed V and J ends, which lost 2 bases and 4 bases, there was a span of 13 bases. The germline gives CDR1 SGHDT, CDR2 YYEEEE. This CDR3 is 15 amino acids long. The CDR3 sequence: CASSLAPGGKNIQYF. The DNA for the CDR3 is TGTGCCAGCAGCTTAGCGCCAGGGGGGAAAAACATTCAGTACTTC.

The chain is built from TRBV5-1 and TRBJ1-4, with D tentatively TRBD1 (5 bases). The CDR3 is 13 amino acids. Trimming removed 0 bases at V and 7 bases at J, with 7 bases between. Germline CDR1 SGHRS, CDR2 YFSETQ. For the CDR3, the DNA is TGCGCCAGCAGCTTGGTCGGGGGTGAAAAACTGTTTTTT. This gives the protein CASSLVGGEKLFF.

This sequence joins TRBV28 and TRBJ2-7; unclear D gene. CDR3 length: 14 amino acids. Trimming pared 7 bases from V and 3 bases from J, leaving 16 bases between. The germline gives CDR1 MDHEN, CDR2 SYDVKM. The CDR3 here is CASIEDLRDYEQYF. In nucleotides, the CDR3 is TGTGCCAGCATAGAAGATTTACGTGACTACGAGCAGTACTTC.

The CDR3: CSVEGLAGGPDTQYF. For the CDR3, the DNA is TGCAGCGTTGAGGGGTTAGCGGGGGGGCCAGATACGCAGTATTTT. This chain connects TRBV29-1 to TRBJ2-3; 11 nucleotides match TRBD2. Germline V gene lookup returns CDR1 SQVTM and CDR2 ANQGSEA. CDR3 size: 15 residues. Trimming took 3 bases from V and 4 from J; bases not matched to a gene: 6.

On this clone itself: This specimen includes other DNA sequences encoding the same CDR3. This rearrangement joins TRBV18 to TRBJ2-5; 8 bases match TRBD2. Unmatched junction bases numbered 4, after V lost 3 bases and J lost 4 bases. CDR1 and CDR2 (germline): KGHSH, LQKENI. This CDR3 region has 14 residues. CDR3 region: CASSPSGRGETQYF. CDR3 DNA sequence: TGTGCCAGCTCACCCAGCGGGAGAGGAGAGACCCAGTACTTC.

The chain couples TRBV18 to TRBJ2-7, with D possibly being TRBD1 (6 bases). CDR3 length: 16 residues. V lost 1 base and J lost 1, with 14 bases in between. Germline CDR1 is KGHSH and CDR2 is LQKENI. The CDR3 region has the DNA TGTGCCAGCTCACCACTGCCGGGACACCGATCCTACGAGCAGTACTTC. Its protein is CASSPLPGHRSYEQYF. Full variable domain (rest looked up from reference TRBV18 and TRBJ2-7): NAGVMQNPRHLVRRRGQEARLRCSPMKGHSHVYWYRQLPEEGLKFMVYLQKENIIDESGMPKERFSAEFPKEGPSILRIQQVVRGDSAAYFCASSPLPGHRSYEQYFGPGTRLTVT.

This clone was seen once. This chain joins TRBV7-9 and TRBJ1-3; D possibly corresponds to TRBD1 (5 bases). The V end lost 5 bases, the J end lost 0 bases, and 14 bases lay between the germline ends. The CDR3 totals 16 residues. Germline assignment: CDR1 SEHNR and CDR2 FQNEAQ (reference sequence). The CDR3 here is CASSLTGGASGNTIYF. The CDR3 DNA sequence: TGTGCCAGCAGCCTTACGGGGGGAGCCTCTGGAAACACCATATATTTT.

The genes are TRBV29-1 and TRBJ2-2, with 9 bases lining up with TRBD2. Germline V gene sequence: CDR1 SQVTM, CDR2 ANQGSEA. V was clipped by 6 bases and J by 3 bases; unmatched bases: 5. The CDR3 is 14 residues long. CDR3 sequence reads: CSVREREDTGELFF. The DNA for the CDR3 is TGCAGCGTGAGAGAGCGGGAGGACACCGGGGAGCTGTTTTTT.

The chain combines TRBV4-1 with TRBJ2-5; 12 bases align to TRBD2. Germline lookup yields CDR1 MGHRA and CDR2 YSYEKL. This CDR3 has 19 amino acids. V lost 4 bases to trimming and J lost 1 base; unmatched junction nucleotides: 13. The CDR3: CASSLRASGRAVSQETQYF. CDR3 DNA: TGCGCCAGCAGCCTAAGGGCTAGCGGGAGGGCGGTAAGCCAAGAGACCCAGTACTTC.